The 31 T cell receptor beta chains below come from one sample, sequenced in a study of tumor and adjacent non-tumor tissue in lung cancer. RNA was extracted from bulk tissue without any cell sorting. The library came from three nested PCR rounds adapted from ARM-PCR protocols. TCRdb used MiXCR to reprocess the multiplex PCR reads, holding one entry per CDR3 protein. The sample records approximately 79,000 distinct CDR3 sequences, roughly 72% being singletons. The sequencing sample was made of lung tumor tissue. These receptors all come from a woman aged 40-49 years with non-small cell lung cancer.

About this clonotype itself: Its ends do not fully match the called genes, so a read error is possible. In DNA form, the CDR3 reads TGTGCCAGCCCTGCTCCGGGGCTTGCCCTATCTAGCACAAATACGCAGTATTTT. It translates to CASPAPGLALSSTNTQYF. The chain carries TRBV18 and TRBJ2-3; D possibly uses TRBD1 or TRBD2 (5 bases each). There are 18 residues in the CDR3. CDR1 KGHSH and CDR2 LQKENI come from the germline V gene.

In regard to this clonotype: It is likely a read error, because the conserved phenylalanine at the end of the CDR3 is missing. The CDR3 here is CVSSSGQGNVLTI. The CDR3 DNA follows: TGTGTCAGCAGCTCGGGACAGGGGAACGTCCTGACTATC. The chain recombines TRBV5-6 with TRBJ2-6; 10 nucleotides match TRBD1. From germline, CDR1 is SGHDT and CDR2 YYEEEE. The CDR3 runs to 13 residues.

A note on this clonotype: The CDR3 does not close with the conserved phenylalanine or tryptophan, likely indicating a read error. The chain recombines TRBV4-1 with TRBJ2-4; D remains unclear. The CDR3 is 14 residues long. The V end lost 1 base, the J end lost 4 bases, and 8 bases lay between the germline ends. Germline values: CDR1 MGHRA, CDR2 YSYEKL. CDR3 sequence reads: CASSQANLKNIQYL. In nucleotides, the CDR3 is TGCGCCAGCAGCCAAGCTAACCTTAAAAACATTCAGTACTTA.

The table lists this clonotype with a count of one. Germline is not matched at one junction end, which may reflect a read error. The CDR3 spells CANSQEGLAGDHTGELFF. The DNA for the CDR3 is TGCGCCAACAGCCAAGAGGGACTAGCGGGAGATCATACCGGGGAACTGTTTTTT. V usage is TRBV4-1 and J usage is TRBJ2-2; 14 nucleotides match TRBD2. Germline-derived CDR1 and CDR2 are MGHRA and YSYEKL. The CDR3 has 18 amino acids.

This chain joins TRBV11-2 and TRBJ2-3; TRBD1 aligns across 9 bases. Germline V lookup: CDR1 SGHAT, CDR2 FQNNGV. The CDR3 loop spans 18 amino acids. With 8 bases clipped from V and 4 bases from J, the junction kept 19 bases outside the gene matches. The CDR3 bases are TGTGCCAGCGGCCCGGGTTTGTCGGGACAGGGTGATGCAGATACGCAGTATTTT. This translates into CASGPGLSGQGDADTQYF. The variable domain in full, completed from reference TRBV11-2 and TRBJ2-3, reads EAGVAQSPRYKIIEKRQSVAFWCNPISGHATLYWYQQILGQGPKLLIQFQNNGVVDDSQLPKDRFSAERLKGVDSTLKIQPAKLEDSAVYLCASGPGLSGQGDADTQYFGPGTRLTVL.

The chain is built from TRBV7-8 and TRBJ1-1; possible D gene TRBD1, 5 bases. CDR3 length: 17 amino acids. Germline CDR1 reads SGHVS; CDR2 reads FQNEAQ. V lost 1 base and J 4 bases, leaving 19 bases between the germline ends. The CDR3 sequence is CASSLEGTAGRSTEAFF. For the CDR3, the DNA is TGTGCCAGCAGCTTAGAAGGGACGGCCGGCCGGAGCACTGAAGCTTTCTTT.

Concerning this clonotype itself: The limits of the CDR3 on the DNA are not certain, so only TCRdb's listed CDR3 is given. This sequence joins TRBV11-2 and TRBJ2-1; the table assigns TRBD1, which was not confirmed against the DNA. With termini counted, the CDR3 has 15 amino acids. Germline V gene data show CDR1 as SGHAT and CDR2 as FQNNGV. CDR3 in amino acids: CASSFGTGSRYEQSF.

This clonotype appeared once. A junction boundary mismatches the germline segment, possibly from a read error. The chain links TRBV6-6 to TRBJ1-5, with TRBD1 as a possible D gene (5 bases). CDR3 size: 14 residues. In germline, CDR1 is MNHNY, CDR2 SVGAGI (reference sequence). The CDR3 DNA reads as TGTGCCAGCAGCACACAAGGGGCAGGCCTGCCCCAGCGCTTT. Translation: CASSTQGAGLPQRF.

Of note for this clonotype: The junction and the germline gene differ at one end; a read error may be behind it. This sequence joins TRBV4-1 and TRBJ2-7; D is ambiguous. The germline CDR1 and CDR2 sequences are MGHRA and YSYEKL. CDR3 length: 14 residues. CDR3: CASRQGPRAYKQYF. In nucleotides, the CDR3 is TGCGCCAGCAGACAAGGTCCGAGAGCCTACAAGCAGTACTTC.

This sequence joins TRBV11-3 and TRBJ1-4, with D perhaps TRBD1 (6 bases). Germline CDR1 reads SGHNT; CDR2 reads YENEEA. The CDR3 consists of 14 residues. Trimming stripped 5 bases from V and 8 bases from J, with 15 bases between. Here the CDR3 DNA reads TGTGCCAGCAGCCGGGGGGGCGCGTGGGAAAAACTGTTTTTT. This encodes CASSRGGAWEKLFF. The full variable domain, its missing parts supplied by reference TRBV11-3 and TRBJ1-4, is EAGVVQSPRYKIIEKKQPVAFWCNPISGHNTLYWYLQNLGQGPELLIRYENEEAVDDSQLPKDRFSAERLKGVDSTLKIQPAELGDSAVYLCASSRGGAWEKLFFGSGTQLSVL.

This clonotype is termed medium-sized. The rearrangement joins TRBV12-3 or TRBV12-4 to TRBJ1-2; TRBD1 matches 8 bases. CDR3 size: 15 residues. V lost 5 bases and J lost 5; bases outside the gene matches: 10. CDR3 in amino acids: CASSPRGRGPYGYTF. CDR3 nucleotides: TGTGCCAGCAGTCCCCGGGGCAGGGGGCCATATGGCTACACCTTC.

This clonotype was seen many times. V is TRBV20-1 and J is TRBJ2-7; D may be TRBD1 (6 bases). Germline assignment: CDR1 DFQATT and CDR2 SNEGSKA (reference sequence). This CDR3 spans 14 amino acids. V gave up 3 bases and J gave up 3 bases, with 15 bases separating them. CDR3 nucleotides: TGCAGTGCTAGTCGTCAGGGGACGGGCTACGAGCAGTACTTC. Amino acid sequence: CSASRQGTGYEQYF.

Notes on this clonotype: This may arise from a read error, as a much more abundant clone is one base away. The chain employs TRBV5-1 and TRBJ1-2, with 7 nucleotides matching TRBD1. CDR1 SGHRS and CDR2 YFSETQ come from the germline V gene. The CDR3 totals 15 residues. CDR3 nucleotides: TGCGCCAGCAGCCCGGGACAGCGGATCCTCTATGGCTACATCTTC. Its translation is CASSPGQRILYGYIF.

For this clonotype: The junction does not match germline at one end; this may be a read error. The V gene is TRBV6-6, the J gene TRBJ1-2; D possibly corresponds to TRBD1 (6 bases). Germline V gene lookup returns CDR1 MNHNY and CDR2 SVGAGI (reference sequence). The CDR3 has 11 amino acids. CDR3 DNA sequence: TGTGCCAACAGTAACAGGGATGGCTACACATTC. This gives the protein CANSNRDGYTF.

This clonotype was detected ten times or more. As DNA, the CDR3 is TGTGCCAGCAGCCTCGACACCTACGAGCAGTACTTC. Protein product: CASSLDTYEQYF. The chain has TRBV5-8 and TRBJ2-7, with D hard to call. The V and J ends lost 4 bases and 2 bases respectively, with 7 bases between them. This CDR3 region has 12 residues. Germline V lookup: CDR1 SGHTS, CDR2 YDEGEE.

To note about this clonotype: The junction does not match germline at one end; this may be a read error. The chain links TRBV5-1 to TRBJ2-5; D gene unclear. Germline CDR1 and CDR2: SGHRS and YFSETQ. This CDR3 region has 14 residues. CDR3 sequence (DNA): TGCGCCAGCAGCTTGCCCCACGGAATAGAGACCCACTACTTC. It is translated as CASSLPHGIETHYF.

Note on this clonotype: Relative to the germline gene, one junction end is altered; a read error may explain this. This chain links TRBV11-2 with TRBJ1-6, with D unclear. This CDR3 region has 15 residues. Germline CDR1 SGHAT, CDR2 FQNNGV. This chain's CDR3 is CASSLASGNNSPLRF. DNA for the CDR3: TGTGCGAGCAGCTTAGCCTCGGGGAATAATTCGCCCCTCCGCTTT. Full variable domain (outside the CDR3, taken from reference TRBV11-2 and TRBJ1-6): EAGVAQSPRYKIIEKRQSVAFWCNPISGHATLYWYQQILGQGPKLLIQFQNNGVVDDSQLPKDRFSAERLKGVDSTLKIQPAKLEDSAVYLCASSLASGNNSPLRFGNGTRLTVT.

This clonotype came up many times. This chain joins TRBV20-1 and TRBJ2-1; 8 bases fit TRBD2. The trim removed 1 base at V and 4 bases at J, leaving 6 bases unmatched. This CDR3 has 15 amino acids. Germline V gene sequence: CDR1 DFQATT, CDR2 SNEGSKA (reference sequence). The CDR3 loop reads CSARGRGGLYNEQFF. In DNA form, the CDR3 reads TGCAGTGCTAGAGGTCGGGGGGGGCTGTACAATGAGCAGTTCTTC.

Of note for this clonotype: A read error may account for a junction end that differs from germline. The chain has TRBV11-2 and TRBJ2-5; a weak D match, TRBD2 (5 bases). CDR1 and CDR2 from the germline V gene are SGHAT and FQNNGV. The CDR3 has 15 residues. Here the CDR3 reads CVSSLFAGIQEIQYF. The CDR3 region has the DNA TGTGTCAGTAGCTTATTCGCCGGGATCCAAGAGATCCAGTACTTC.

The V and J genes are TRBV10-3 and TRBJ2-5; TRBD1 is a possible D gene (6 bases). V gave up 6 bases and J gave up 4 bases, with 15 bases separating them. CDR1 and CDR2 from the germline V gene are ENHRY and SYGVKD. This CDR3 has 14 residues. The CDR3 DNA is TGTGCCATCAGGGGGACAAGTGAGCGAGAGACCCAGTACTTC. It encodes CAIRGTSERETQYF.

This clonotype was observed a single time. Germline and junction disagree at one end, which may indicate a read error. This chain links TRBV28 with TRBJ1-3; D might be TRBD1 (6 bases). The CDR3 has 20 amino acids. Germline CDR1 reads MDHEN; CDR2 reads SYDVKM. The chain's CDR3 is CASSPHRDIGGVTGGITIYF. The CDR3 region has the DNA TGTGCCAGCAGTCCTCACCGGGACATAGGAGGGGTCACGGGTGGAATCACCATATATTTT.

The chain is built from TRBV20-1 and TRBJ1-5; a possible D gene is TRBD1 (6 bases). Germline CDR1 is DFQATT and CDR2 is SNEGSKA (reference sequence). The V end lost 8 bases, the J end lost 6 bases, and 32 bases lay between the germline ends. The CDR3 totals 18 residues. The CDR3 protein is CSTPETTRRGAQIQPQHF. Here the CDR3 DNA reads TGCAGTACTCCGGAGACCACCCGGCGGGGGGCGCAGATTCAGCCCCAGCATTTT.

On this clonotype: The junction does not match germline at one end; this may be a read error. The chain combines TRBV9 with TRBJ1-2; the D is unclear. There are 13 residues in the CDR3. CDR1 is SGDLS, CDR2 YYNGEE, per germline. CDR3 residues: CDSSGSDPYGYTF. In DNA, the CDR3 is TGTGACAGCAGCGGCTCAGACCCCTATGGTTACACCTTC.

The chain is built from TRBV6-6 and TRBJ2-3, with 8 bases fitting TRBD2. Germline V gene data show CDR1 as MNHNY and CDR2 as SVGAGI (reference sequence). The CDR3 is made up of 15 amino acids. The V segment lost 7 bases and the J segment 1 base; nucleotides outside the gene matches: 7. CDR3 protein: CASTTGGAGTDTQYF. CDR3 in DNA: TGTGCCAGCACTACGGGGGGGGCCGGCACAGATACGCAGTATTTT.

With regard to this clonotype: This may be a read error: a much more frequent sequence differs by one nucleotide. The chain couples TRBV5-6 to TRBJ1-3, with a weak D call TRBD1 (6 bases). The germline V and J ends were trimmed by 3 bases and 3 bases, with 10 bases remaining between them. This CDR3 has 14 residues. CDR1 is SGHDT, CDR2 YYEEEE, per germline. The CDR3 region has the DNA TGTGCCAGCAGCTCAGGACAGCATGGAAACACCATATATTTT. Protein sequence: CASSSGQHGNTIYF.

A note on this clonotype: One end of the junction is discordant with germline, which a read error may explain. The CDR3 is CASSSLPGNTGELLF. The CDR3 region has the DNA TGTGCCAGCAGCTCCCTGCCAGGGAACACCGGAGAGCTGTTGTTT. The J gene is TRBJ2-2, the V gene TRBV11-2; maybe TRBD1 (5 bases). Germline assignment: CDR1 SGHAT and CDR2 FQNNGV. The CDR3 length is 15 residues. Supplemented by reference TRBV11-2 and TRBJ2-2, the full variable domain reads EAGVAQSPRYKIIEKRQSVAFWCNPISGHATLYWYQQILGQGPKLLIQFQNNGVVDDSQLPKDRFSAERLKGVDSTLKIQPAKLEDSAVYLCASSSLPGNTGELLFGEGSRLTVL.

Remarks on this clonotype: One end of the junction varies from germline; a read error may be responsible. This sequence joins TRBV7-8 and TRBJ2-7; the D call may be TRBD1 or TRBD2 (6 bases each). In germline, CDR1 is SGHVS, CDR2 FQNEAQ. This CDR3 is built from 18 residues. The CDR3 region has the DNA TGTGCAAGCAGCTCCAAACATGCGACTAGAGGGGGGCCCCGCGAGCAGTACTTC. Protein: CASSSKHATRGGPREQYF.

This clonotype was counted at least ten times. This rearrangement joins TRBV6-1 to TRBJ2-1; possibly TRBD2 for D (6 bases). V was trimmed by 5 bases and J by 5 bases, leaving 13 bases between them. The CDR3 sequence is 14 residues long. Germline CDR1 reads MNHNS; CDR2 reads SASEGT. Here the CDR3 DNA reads TGTGCCAGCAGTCTCGGGACTTCACACAATGAGCAGTTCTTC. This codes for CASSLGTSHNEQFF.

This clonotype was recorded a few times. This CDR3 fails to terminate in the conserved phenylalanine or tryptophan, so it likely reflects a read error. In DNA form, the CDR3 reads TGCAGCGTTGATGGGGACCTCGAGTCTAACACAGATACGCAGTATATT. This encodes CSVDGDLESNTDTQYI. V is TRBV29-1 and J is TRBJ2-3; D could derive from TRBD1 or TRBD2 (5 bases each). V lost 3 bases to trimming and J lost 2 bases, with 18 bases between them. The germline V gene encodes CDR1 SQVTM and CDR2 ANQGSEA. This CDR3 spans 16 amino acids.

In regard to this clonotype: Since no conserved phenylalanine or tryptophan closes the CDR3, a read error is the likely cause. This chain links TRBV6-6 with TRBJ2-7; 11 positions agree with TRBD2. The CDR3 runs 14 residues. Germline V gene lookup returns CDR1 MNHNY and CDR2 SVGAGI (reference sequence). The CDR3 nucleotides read TGCGCCAGCAGGGGAACTAGCGGGAGAGACGAGCAGTACTTA. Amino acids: CASRGTSGRDEQYL.

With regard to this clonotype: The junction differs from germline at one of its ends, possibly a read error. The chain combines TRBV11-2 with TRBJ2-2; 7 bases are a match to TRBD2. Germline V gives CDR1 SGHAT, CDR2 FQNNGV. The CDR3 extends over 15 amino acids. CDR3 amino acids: CANSLGLAATRELFF. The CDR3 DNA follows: TGTGCCAACAGCTTAGGGCTAGCGGCTACAAGGGAGCTGTTTTTT.